This section outlines one T cell receptor (beta chain) sequence together with its context. This entry comes from a study of blood T cell repertoires in COVID-19. Study at large: Samples of COVID-19 (acute and convalescent) were obtained from the United States, Italy and Spain. PBMCs, B-cell-depleted T cells, or T cells were the source of the cDNA or gDNA that made up the material.

All recovered Cohort 3 donors got two negative PCRs, got clearance, or saw symptom resolution. In the authors' methods: Reference gene primers were amplified, and this amplification served to estimate nucleated cell counts. Assay: immunoSEQ multiplex PCR; the TCRdb copy retains only in-frame clones and omits some. Clonal size and the V and J genes are those of that table, whereas D and trimming came from the DNA. Of a few hundred thousand clones in the sample, more than 75% are singletons; the top ten hold about 2%. Germline values: CDR1 MNHEY, CDR2 SVGEGT. The germline V and J ends were trimmed by 2 bases and 5 bases, with 9 bases remaining between them. The CDR3 has 13 amino acids.

The source is a woman aged 40 to 50 who had recovered from COVID-19. J is TRBJ1-1 and V is TRBV6-2 or TRBV6-3, with D perhaps matching TRBD1 (6 bases). Specimen: PBMCs or T cells enriched from blood (not recorded which). CDR3 amino acids: CASSYDRQTEAFF. In DNA form, the CDR3 reads TGTGCCAGCAGTTACGACAGGCAAACTGAAGCTTTCTTT.